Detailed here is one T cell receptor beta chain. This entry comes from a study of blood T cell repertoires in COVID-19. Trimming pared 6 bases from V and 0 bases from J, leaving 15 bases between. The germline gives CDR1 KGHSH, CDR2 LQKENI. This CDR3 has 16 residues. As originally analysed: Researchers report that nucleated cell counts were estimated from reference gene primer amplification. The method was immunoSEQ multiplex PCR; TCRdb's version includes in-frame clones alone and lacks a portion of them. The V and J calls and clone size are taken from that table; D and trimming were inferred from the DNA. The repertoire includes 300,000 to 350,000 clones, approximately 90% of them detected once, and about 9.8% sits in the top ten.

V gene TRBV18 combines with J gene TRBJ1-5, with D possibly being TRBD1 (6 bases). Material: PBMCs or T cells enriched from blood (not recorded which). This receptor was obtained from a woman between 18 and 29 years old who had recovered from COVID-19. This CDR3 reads CASSRGDRFSNQPQHF. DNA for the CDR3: TGTGCCAGCTCTCGGGGAGACAGGTTTAGCAATCAGCCCCAGCATTTT.